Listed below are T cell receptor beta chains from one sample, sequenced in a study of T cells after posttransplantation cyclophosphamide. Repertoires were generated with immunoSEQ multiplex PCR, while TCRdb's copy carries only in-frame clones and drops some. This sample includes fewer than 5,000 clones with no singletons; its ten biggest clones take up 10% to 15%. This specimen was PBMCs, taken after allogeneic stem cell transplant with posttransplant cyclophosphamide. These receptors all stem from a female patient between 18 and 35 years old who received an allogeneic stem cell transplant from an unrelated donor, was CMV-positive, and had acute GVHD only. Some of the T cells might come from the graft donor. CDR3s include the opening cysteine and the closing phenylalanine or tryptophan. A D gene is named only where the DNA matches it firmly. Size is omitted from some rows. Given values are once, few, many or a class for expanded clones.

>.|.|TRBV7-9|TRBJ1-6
CASREKAGLNSPLHF
TGTGCCAGCAGGGAGAAAGCGGGACTGAATTCACCCCTCCACTTT
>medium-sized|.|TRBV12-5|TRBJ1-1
CASGLDGNTEAFF
TGTGCTAGTGGTTTGGACGGGAACACTGAAGCTTTCTTT
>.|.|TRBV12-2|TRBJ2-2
CASHRGSRGTGELFF
TGTGCAAGTCACCGCGGGAGTCGGGGCACCGGGGAGCTGTTTTTT
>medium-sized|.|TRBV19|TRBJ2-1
CASSIDHRGSNEQFF
TGTGCCAGTAGTATAGATCATCGAGGGAGCAATGAGCAGTTCTTC
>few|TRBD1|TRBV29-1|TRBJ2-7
CSVEDRTTYEQYF
TGCAGCGTTGAGGACAGGACCACCTACGAGCAGTACTTC
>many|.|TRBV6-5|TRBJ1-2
CASSLTGGARYGYTF
TGTGCCAGCAGTCTCACCGGGGGGGCACGGTATGGCTACACCTTC
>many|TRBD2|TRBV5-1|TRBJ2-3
CASSLRGGSTQDTQYF
TGCGCCAGCAGCTTGAGAGGCGGGAGCACACAAGATACGCAGTATTTT
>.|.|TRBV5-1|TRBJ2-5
CASSLALGTPRQETQYF
TGCGCCAGCAGCTTGGCCCTCGGGACACCCCGCCAAGAGACCCAGTACTTC
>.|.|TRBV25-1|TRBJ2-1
CASSGDYNNEQFF
TGTGCCAGCAGTGGTGACTACAACAATGAGCAGTTCTTC
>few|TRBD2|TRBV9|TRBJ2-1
CASSVATSGRAPSGNNEQFF
TGTGCCAGCAGCGTAGCAACTAGCGGGAGGGCCCCCTCTGGCAACAATGAGCAGTTCTTC
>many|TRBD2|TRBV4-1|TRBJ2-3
CASSQTLAGGPQDTQYF
TGCGCCAGCAGCCAGACCCTAGCGGGAGGGCCTCAAGATACGCAGTATTTT
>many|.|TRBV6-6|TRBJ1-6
CASSYSNTGYNSPLHF
TGTGCCAGCAGTTACTCGAATACCGGTTATAATTCACCCCTCCACTTT
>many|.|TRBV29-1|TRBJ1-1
CSVAGRGMSTEAFF
TGCAGCGTCGCGGGACGGGGGATGAGCACTGAAGCTTTCTTT
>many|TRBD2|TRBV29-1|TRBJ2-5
CSVVAGLTQYF
TGCAGCGTGGTAGCGGGTCTGACCCAGTACTTC
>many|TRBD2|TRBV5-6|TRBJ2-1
CASSRRTSGPNEQFF
TGTGCCAGCAGCCGGCGGACTAGCGGGCCCAATGAGCAGTTCTTC
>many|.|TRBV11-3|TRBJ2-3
CASSLARNTDTQYF
TGTGCCAGCAGCTTAGCCAGGAACACAGATACGCAGTATTTT